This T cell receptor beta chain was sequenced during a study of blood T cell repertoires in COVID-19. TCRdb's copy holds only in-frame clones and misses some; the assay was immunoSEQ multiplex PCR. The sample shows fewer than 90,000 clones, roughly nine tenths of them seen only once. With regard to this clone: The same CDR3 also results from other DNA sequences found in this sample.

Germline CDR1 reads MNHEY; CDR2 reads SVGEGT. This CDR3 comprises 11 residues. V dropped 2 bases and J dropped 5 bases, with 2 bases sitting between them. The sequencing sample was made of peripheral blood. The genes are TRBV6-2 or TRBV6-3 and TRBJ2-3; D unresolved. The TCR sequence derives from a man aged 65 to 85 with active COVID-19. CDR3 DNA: TGTGCCAGCAGTTACCTAGATACGCAGTATTTT. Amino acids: CASSYLDTQYF.